This T cell receptor beta chain was profiled in a study of T cells in Graves' hyperthyroidism and ophthalmopathy. General study findings and limits: In the analysis, a 13 V-J model separated ophthalmopathy from stable hyperthyroidism.

What was amplified from RNA transcripts were TCR beta CDR3 regions. The TCR CDR3 was amplified in a first-round RT-PCR using the HTBI primer set. A single record per CDR3 protein comes from TCRdb applying MiXCR to the multiplex PCR reads. The sample shows a few hundred thousand distinct CDR3 sequences, 20% to 25% of them seen only once. A remark on this clonotype: The antigen is undetermined.

A Clinical Activity Score of at least 3, a NOSPECS grade of at least 4 and a duration under 3 months were recorded in the ophthalmopathy patients. The CDR3 is made up of 13 amino acids. J was trimmed by 8 bases and V by 6 bases; bases with no gene match: 4. CDR1 is MNHEY, CDR2 SVGEGT, per germline. Sequenced material: blood. The genes are TRBV6-2 or TRBV6-3 and TRBJ2-1; 10 bases are a match to TRBD1. This sequence was found in a woman aged 70-85 years with Graves' ophthalmopathy. Here the CDR3 reads CASSPGTGDEQFF. The CDR3, as DNA: TGTGCCAGCAGCCCCGGGACAGGGGATGAGCAGTTCTTC.